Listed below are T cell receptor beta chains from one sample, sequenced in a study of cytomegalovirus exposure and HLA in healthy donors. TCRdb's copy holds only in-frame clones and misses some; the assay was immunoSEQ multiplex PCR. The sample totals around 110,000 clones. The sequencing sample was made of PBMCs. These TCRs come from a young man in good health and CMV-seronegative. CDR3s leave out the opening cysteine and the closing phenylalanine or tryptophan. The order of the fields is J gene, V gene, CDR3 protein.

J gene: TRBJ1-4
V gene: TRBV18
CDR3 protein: ASSPQRVAGNEKLF

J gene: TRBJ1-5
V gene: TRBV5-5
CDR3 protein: ASSLEGGGGQPQH

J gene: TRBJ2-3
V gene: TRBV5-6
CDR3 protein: ASSPRDRGRIGTDTQY

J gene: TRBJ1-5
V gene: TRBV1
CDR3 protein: TSSQGDREGGCNQPQH

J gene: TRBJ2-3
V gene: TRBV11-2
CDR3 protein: ASSLGGTGQRSDTQY

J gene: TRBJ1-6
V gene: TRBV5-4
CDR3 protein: ASSSGTGTSSYNSPLH

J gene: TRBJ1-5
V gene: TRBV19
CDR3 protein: ASSISHQSGPQH

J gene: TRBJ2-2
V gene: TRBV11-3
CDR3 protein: ASSSSGTVNTGELF

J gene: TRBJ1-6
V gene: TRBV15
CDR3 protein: ATSERELYNSPLH

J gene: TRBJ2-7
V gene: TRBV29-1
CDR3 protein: SVAGGLFEQY

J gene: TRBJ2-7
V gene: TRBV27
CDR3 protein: ASSILGTGTGEQY

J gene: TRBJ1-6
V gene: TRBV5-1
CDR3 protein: ASSPDPGNSPLH

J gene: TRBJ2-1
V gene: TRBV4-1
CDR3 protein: ASSHQVTGGDHYEQF

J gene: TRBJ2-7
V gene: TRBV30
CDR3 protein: AWSVWQGASEQY

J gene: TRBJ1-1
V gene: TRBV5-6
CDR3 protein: ASSLPWTGSGEAF

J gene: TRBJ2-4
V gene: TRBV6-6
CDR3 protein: ASSQEAIQY

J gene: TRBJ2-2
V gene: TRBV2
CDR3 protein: ASSVRGLAGALGTGELF

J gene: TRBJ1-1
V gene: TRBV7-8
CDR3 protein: ASSRRDRGTAF

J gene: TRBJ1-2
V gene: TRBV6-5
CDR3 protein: ASSYSGGYGYT

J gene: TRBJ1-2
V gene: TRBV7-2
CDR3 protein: ASSNTAGGVAGYT

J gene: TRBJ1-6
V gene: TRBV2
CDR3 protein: ASSPGLKYNSPLH

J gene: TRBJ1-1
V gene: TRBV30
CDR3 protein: AWSVMGQGEAF

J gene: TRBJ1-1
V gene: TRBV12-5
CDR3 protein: ASGFHRNTEAF

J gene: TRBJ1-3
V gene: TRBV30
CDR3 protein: AWSVRGSRLGNTIY

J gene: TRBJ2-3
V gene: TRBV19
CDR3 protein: ASSMAQGSYTDTQY

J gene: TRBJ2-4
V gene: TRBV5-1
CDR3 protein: ASSPTGQGENIQY

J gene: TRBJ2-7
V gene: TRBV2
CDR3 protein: ASSERQRYEQY

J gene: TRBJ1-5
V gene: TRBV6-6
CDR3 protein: ASTDRLGNQPQH

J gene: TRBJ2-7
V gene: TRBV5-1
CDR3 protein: ASSEGWRLAGDEQY

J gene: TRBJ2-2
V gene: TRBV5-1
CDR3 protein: ASSFASGANTGELF

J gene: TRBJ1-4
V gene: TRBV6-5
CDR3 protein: ASSSPSDRFKLF

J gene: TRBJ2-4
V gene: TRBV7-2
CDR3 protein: ASSLARSSGNQIKNIQY

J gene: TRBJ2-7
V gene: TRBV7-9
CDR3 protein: ASSAEQGDEQY

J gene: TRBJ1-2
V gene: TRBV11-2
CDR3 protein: ASSYRDNYGYT

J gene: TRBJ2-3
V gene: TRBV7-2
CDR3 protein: ASSETSGGTDTQY

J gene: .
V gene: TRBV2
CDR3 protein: ASRERQGTSIGEQY

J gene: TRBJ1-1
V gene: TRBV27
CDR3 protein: ASSTDRNTEAF

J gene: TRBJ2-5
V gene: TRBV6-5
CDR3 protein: ASSYSNYQETQY

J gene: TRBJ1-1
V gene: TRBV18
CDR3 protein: ASSPNEWEGAEAF

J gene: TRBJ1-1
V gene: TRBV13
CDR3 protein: ASSLEAGKSMNTEAF

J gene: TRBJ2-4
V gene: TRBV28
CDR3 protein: ASSALLGGGISIQY

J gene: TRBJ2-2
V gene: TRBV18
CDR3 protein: ASSVPWGQNTGELF

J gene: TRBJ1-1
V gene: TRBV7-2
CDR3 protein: ASSATGVTEAF

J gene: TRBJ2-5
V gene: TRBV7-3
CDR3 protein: ASSSGTGSRETQY

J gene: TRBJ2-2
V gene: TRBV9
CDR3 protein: ASSPRSGGTGLTGELF

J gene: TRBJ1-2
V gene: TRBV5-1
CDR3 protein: ASSLVSGGRNLANYGYT

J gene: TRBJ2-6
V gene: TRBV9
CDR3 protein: ASSSQFSGANVLT

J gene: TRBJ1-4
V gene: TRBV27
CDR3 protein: ASSSPGTGGRLNEKLF

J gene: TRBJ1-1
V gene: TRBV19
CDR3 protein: ASSIGASRNTETF

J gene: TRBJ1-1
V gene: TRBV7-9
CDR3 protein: ASSLEPQGTEAF

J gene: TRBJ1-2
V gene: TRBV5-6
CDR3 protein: ASSLAGSYGYT

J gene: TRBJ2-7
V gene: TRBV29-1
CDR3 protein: SVDSDSSYEQY

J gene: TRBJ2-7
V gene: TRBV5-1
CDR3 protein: ASSSGQSSYEQY

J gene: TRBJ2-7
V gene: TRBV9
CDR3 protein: ASSAGGQFYEQY